The 32 T cell receptor beta chains listed next were all sequenced from one sample in a study of breast tumors, draining lymph nodes, adjacent tissues. Samples came from axillary lymph nodes draining the breast cancer. Each CDR3 protein gets one entry after TCRdb re-called the multiplex PCR reads with MiXCR. The table shows approximately 210,000 distinct CDR3 sequences, with about 34% occurring only once. The sequencing input was axillary lymph node tissue. Receptors originate from a female donor with breast cancer. Some clones in this sample may be carry-over from other donors' samples.

The genes are TRBV2 and TRBJ2-5; 8 nucleotides match TRBD2. The J segment lost 5 bases and the V segment lost 7 bases, leaving 12 bases of the junction unmatched. CDR3 length equals 15 residues. In germline, CDR1 is SNHLY, CDR2 FYNNEI. CDR3 protein: CASNRRLASGETQYF. CDR3 coding DNA: TGTGCCAGCAACCGTCGACTAGCGTCCGGGGAGACCCAGTACTTC.

This clonotype has ten or more counts. This chain connects TRBV19 to TRBJ1-5; D is perhaps TRBD1 (6 bases). Germline-derived CDR1 and CDR2 are LNHDA and SQIVND (reference sequence). This CDR3 contains 13 residues. The V end was cut by 10 bases, the J end by 3 bases, with 13 bases between. This chain's CDR3 is CATSTGFNQPQHF. In nucleotides, the CDR3 is TGTGCCACCTCGACAGGATTCAATCAGCCCCAGCATTTT.

This clonotype has at least ten counts. The CDR3 region has the DNA TGTGCCAGCAGTGATGCCCCCGGTAATCAGCCCCAGCATTTT. Protein: CASSDAPGNQPQHF. This chain links TRBV6-1 with TRBJ1-5; D not certain. V was cut by 3 bases and J by 4 bases, with 10 bases left in between. Germline V gene lookup returns CDR1 MNHNS and CDR2 SASEGT. The CDR3 loop spans 14 amino acids.

This clonotype showed up many times. The rearrangement joins TRBV29-1 to TRBJ1-1, with D unresolved. CDR3 length equals 13 residues. Germline V lookup: CDR1 SQVTM, CDR2 ANQGSEA. Between the trimmed V and J ends, which lost 8 bases and 1 base, there was a span of 14 bases. Here the CDR3 DNA reads TGCAGCTCCACCGAAGGACGGAACACTGAAGCTTTCTTT. Its translation: CSSTEGRNTEAFF.

There are many counts of this clonotype. The chain carries TRBV24-1 and TRBJ2-3; D not resolved. The CDR3 sequence is 15 residues long. The germline V gene encodes CDR1 KGHDR and CDR2 SFDVKD. Trimming removed 3 bases from V and 2 bases from J, with 11 bases in between. The CDR3 sequence: CATSDPPPFTDTQYF. For the CDR3, the DNA is TGTGCCACCAGTGATCCCCCTCCGTTCACAGATACGCAGTATTTT.

This clonotype has a count of ten or more. The rearrangement links TRBV20-1 to TRBJ1-5, with 9 bases lining up with TRBD1. The junction had 11 bases not matched to a gene; V was cut back by 5 bases and J by 6 bases. This CDR3 has 15 amino acids. CDR1 and CDR2 from the germline V gene are DFQATT and SNEGSKA (reference sequence). The CDR3 DNA sequence: TGCAGTGCTGGGGGGGACAGGGAGGGATCTCAGCCCCAGCATTTT. It codes for CSAGGDREGSQPQHF.

This clonotype was picked up a small number of times. This chain links TRBV6-6 with TRBJ1-1; weak D call: TRBD1 (6 bases). V was trimmed by 0 bases and J by 0 bases, leaving 17 bases between them. Germline V CDR1 and CDR2: MNHNY, SVGAGI (reference sequence). This CDR3 contains 18 residues. This chain's CDR3 is CASSYSTGTGRMNTEAFF. CDR3 nucleotides: TGTGCCAGCAGTTACTCCACAGGAACAGGGAGAATGAACACTGAAGCTTTCTTT.

The chain is built from TRBV4-1 and TRBJ1-1; D possibly corresponds to TRBD1 (5 bases). Germline V gives CDR1 MGHRA, CDR2 YSYEKL. V gave up 5 bases and J gave up 0 bases, with 16 bases separating them. The CDR3 contains 16 residues. The chain's CDR3 is CASSSSWGRMNTEAFF. The CDR3, as DNA: TGCGCCAGCAGCTCGTCATGGGGACGAATGAACACTGAAGCTTTCTTT.

This clonotype showed up many times. At one boundary the junction diverges from the germline segment, which might be a read error. The V and J genes are TRBV2 and TRBJ2-5, with D possibly being TRBD1 or TRBD2 (7 bases each). The CDR3 is 14 amino acids. Germline values: CDR1 SNHLY, CDR2 FYNNEI. CDR3 DNA sequence: TGTGCCAGCAGTAATCAGGGGGAGGGAGAGGCCCAGTACTTC. Translation gives CASSNQGEGEAQYF.

For this clonotype: A read error may be the cause here, since a much bigger clone is one base away. The chain has TRBV11-2 and TRBJ2-3, with D possibly TRBD1 on 5 matching bases. V lost 4 bases to trimming and J lost 6 bases, with 17 bases between them. Germline-derived CDR1 and CDR2 are SGHAT and FQNNGV. The CDR3 is 15 residues long. CDR3 nucleotide sequence: TGTGCCAGCAGCTCCCGTGGGGCCCCAGTCGATACGCAGTATTTT. Amino acid sequence: CASSSRGAPVDTQYF.

This clonotype was detected only once. The DNA is left out, because the CDR3 cannot be placed on it with certainty; the CDR3 is given as TCRdb lists it. V gene TRBV25-1 combines with J gene TRBJ1-2; the table's D call, TRBD1, has no DNA check behind it. CDR1 MGHDK and CDR2 SYGVNS come from the germline V gene. Ends included, the CDR3 has 17 residues. CDR3 in amino acids: CACSARDLDRERGGYTF.

This chain joins TRBV6-6 and TRBJ1-5; 7 nucleotides agree with TRBD1. CDR1 and CDR2 from the germline V gene are MNHNY and SVGAGI (reference sequence). This CDR3 has 15 amino acids. V shed 5 bases and J 7 bases; nucleotides not matched to a gene: 11. The CDR3 sequence is CASSPPRRGGQPQHF. DNA for the CDR3: TGTGCCAGCAGTCCTCCCCGCAGGGGGGGACAGCCCCAGCATTTT.

This clonotype was recorded at least ten times. The V and J genes are TRBV11-2 and TRBJ2-5, with TRBD2 matching 11 bases. The V segment lost 5 bases and the J segment 5 bases; nucleotides outside the gene matches: 7. Germline V gene lookup returns CDR1 SGHAT and CDR2 FQNNGV. This CDR3 region has 15 residues. This chain's CDR3 is CASSPTSGNRETQYF. CDR3 in DNA: TGTGCCAGCAGCCCGACTAGCGGGAACCGGGAGACCCAGTACTTC.

CDR3 loop: CSVGGTGTGGPNTGELFF. The DNA of the CDR3 is TGCAGCGTTGGTGGAACCGGGACAGGGGGACCGAACACCGGGGAGCTGTTTTTT. J is TRBJ2-2 and V is TRBV29-1, with 11 bases matching TRBD1. This CDR3 contains 18 residues. After removal of 4 bases from V and 0 bases from J, the junction contained 10 bases not matched to a gene. The germline V gene encodes CDR1 SQVTM and CDR2 ANQGSEA.

The V and J genes are TRBV7-9 and TRBJ2-1; possibly TRBD1 or TRBD2 for D (5 bases each). Trimming cost V 4 bases and J 7 bases, with 17 bases left between them. Looked up from germline, CDR1 is SEHNR and CDR2 is FQNEAQ (reference sequence). This CDR3 has 15 residues. The CDR3, as DNA: TGTGCCAGCAGCTCCCAAGGGACCGCTGCGAATGAGCAGTTCTTC. Its protein is CASSSQGTAANEQFF.

This clonotype was counted a few times. A much more abundant neighbour one base away suggests this may be a read error. This chain links TRBV20-1 with TRBJ1-5, with D uncertain. This CDR3 comprises 15 residues. Per germline, CDR1 DFQATT and CDR2 SNEGSKA (reference sequence). DNA for the CDR3: TGCAGTGCTACGGAATTTCGACATAGCACTCAGCCCCAGCATTTT. Translating gives CSATEFRHSTQPQHF.

CDR3 in DNA: TGTGCCAGCTCACCAAAGGCGAATGAGCAGTTCTTC. Residues: CASSPKANEQFF. The rearrangement links TRBV18 to TRBJ2-1, with D unresolved. This CDR3 contains 12 residues. V lost 2 bases to trimming and J lost 7 bases, with 6 bases between them. Germline V gene lookup returns CDR1 KGHSH and CDR2 LQKENI. The whole variable domain, remainder taken from reference TRBV18 and TRBJ2-1, is NAGVMQNPRHLVRRRGQEARLRCSPMKGHSHVYWYRQLPEEGLKFMVYLQKENIIDESGMPKERFSAEFPKEGPSILRIQQVVRGDSAAYFCASSPKANEQFFGPGTRLTVL.

This clonotype has ten or more counts. CDR3 region: CASSSDEGGTGKLFF. In nucleotides, the CDR3 is TGTGCCAGCAGTTCCGACGAAGGTGGTACGGGAAAACTGTTTTTT. The rearrangement uses TRBV12-3 or TRBV12-4 and TRBJ1-4; D unresolved. The length of the CDR3 is 15 residues. V lost 4 bases and J 10 bases, leaving 19 bases between the germline ends.

This clonotype has only a few counts. Just one base apart from a much larger clone, this may be a read error. J is TRBJ1-3 and V is TRBV7-6; TRBD1 matches at 8 bases. The CDR3 has 15 residues. Germline V CDR1 and CDR2: SGHVS, FNYEAQ. CDR3: CASSLGTGSGNTIHF. CDR3 nucleotides: TGTGCCAGCAGCTTAGGGACAGGGTCTGGAAACACCATACATTTT.

To note about this clonotype: This sequence may be a read error, since a much larger clone differs from it by one base. The gene calls are TRBV20-1 and TRBJ1-3, with D possibly TRBD1 on 6 matching bases. The length of the CDR3 is 15 residues. Trimming took off 6 bases at V and 6 bases at J, with 21 bases between the two ends. CDR1 is DFQATT and CDR2 is SNEGSKA in the germline V gene (reference sequence). CDR3 protein: CSAPVNRVAANTIYF. Here the CDR3 DNA reads TGCAGTGCGCCAGTAAACAGGGTAGCGGCAAACACCATATATTTT.

Ten or more counts support this clonotype. This chain joins TRBV11-2 and TRBJ2-1; TRBD1 matches at 7 bases. This CDR3 region has 14 residues. Germline V gene sequence: CDR1 SGHAT, CDR2 FQNNGV. Trimming at V came to 6 bases and at J to 3 bases, leaving 5 bases not matched to a gene. CDR3 DNA sequence: TGTGCCAGCAGAAGGGACAGCGGCTACAATGAGCAGTTCTTC. As protein: CASRRDSGYNEQFF.

The chain combines TRBV5-1 with TRBJ1-6; D is undetermined. CDR1 and CDR2 (germline): SGHRS, YFSETQ. The V and J ends lost 6 bases and 8 bases respectively, with 21 bases between them. The CDR3 length is 16 residues. CDR3 protein: CASKVGSSLRDSPLHF. CDR3 in DNA: TGCGCCAGCAAAGTGGGCAGCTCCCTAAGGGATTCACCCCTCCACTTT. The full variable domain, completed using reference TRBV5-1 and TRBJ1-6, is KAGVTQTPRYLIKTRGQQVTLSCSPISGHRSVSWYQQTPGQGLQFLFEYFSETQRNKGNFPGRFSGRQFSNSRSEMNVSTLELGDSALYLCASKVGSSLRDSPLHFGNGTRLTVT.

This clonotype was observed a handful of times. The J gene is TRBJ2-5, the V gene TRBV7-9; 8 bases agree with TRBD1. This CDR3 has 16 residues. V was clipped by 7 bases and J by 1 base; unmatched bases: 11. CDR1 and CDR2 (germline): SEHNR, FQNEAQ (reference sequence). Here the CDR3 reads CASKEGRGPIQETQYF. In DNA form, the CDR3 reads TGTGCCAGCAAAGAGGGCAGGGGGCCGATCCAAGAGACCCAGTACTTC.

CDR3 protein: CASSPGGWADTQYF. The CDR3, as DNA: TGTGCCAGCAGTCCAGGGGGCTGGGCAGATACGCAGTATTTT. This sequence joins TRBV25-1 and TRBJ2-3; 8 nucleotides align to TRBD1. The length of the CDR3 is 14 residues. With 5 bases clipped from V and 4 bases from J, the junction kept 5 bases outside the gene matches. CDR1 MGHDK and CDR2 SYGVNS come from the germline V gene.

This clonotype was observed many times. The CDR3 DNA is TGTGCCAGCAGCCTCGACAGGGGGCTGGACAATGAGCAGTTCTTC. Protein sequence: CASSLDRGLDNEQFF. This rearrangement joins TRBV4-2 to TRBJ2-1, with 10 bases lining up with TRBD1. V shed 4 bases and J 5 bases; nucleotides not matched to a gene: 5. Germline values: CDR1 LGHNA, CDR2 YNFKEQ. There are 15 residues in the CDR3.

V is TRBV7-9 and J is TRBJ2-5; maybe TRBD2 (7 bases). CDR1 and CDR2 (germline): SEHNR, FQNEAQ (reference sequence). The length of the CDR3 is 18 residues. V was clipped by 5 bases and J by 6 bases, with 28 bases between them. The CDR3 DNA is TGTGCCAGCAGCCCCTTCGGGCCGGAGGGGGGGCCGAGAAAGACCCAGTACTTC. Translated, it gives CASSPFGPEGGPRKTQYF.

In this sample, this clonotype turned up a few times. The rearrangement uses TRBV2 and TRBJ1-1; D ambiguous. This CDR3 has 15 amino acids. Between the trimmed V and J ends, which lost 3 bases and 2 bases, there was a span of 13 bases. CDR1 is SNHLY, CDR2 FYNNEI, per germline. CDR3 in amino acids: CASSDPGRDNTEAFF. Here the CDR3 DNA reads TGTGCCAGCAGTGATCCCGGACGGGATAACACTGAAGCTTTCTTT.

This clonotype was counted ten times or more. This chain connects TRBV7-9 to TRBJ2-5, with 8 bases aligning to TRBD1. J gave up 4 bases and V 4 bases, and 11 bases lay outside the gene matches. Looked up from germline, CDR1 is SEHNR and CDR2 is FQNEAQ (reference sequence). The length of the CDR3 is 16 residues. CDR3 bases: TGTGCCAGCAGCTCGCTAAGGACAGGGATCGGAGAGACCCAGTACTTC. Amino acids: CASSSLRTGIGETQYF.

This clonotype was observed at least ten times. This chain joins TRBV7-9 and TRBJ1-2, with TRBD1 matching over 7 bases. The CDR3 contains 16 residues. CDR1 SEHNR and CDR2 FQNEAQ come from the germline V gene (reference sequence). With 5 bases clipped from V and 8 bases from J, the junction kept 17 bases outside the gene matches. CDR3 protein: CASSPLGRTGATGYTF. In nucleotides, the CDR3 is TGTGCCAGCAGCCCCCTAGGGAGGACAGGCGCTACGGGCTACACCTTC.

For this clonotype: The junction shows a germline mismatch at one end, possibly a read error. V gene TRBV6-5 combines with J gene TRBJ2-2; D is ambiguous. The CDR3 has 16 amino acids. Germline CDR1 is MNHEY and CDR2 is SVGAGI. CDR3 region: CASSHSMSGNTGELFF. The CDR3 bases are TGTGCCAGCAGTCACTCGATGTCCGGGAACACCGGGGAGCTGTTTTTT.

The J gene is TRBJ2-5, the V gene TRBV7-3; 7 bases map to TRBD2. Germline assignment: CDR1 SGHTA and CDR2 FQGTGA. The junction had 17 bases not matched to a gene; V was cut back by 5 bases and J by 5 bases. The CDR3 has 17 residues. CDR3 DNA sequence: TGTGCCAGCAGCCAAACAGTGGGAGGGCCGAACGGTGAGACCCAGTACTTC. Its translation is CASSQTVGGPNGETQYF.

With regard to this clonotype: A read error may produce the germline difference seen at one junction end. The CDR3 spells CVSSQEPDTNYGYTF. In nucleotides, the CDR3 is TGTGTCAGCAGCCAAGAACCGGACACTAACTATGGCTACACCTTC. The chain couples TRBV11-2 to TRBJ1-2, with D possibly matching TRBD1 (5 bases). This CDR3 has 15 residues. Germline lookup yields CDR1 SGHAT and CDR2 FQNNGV.